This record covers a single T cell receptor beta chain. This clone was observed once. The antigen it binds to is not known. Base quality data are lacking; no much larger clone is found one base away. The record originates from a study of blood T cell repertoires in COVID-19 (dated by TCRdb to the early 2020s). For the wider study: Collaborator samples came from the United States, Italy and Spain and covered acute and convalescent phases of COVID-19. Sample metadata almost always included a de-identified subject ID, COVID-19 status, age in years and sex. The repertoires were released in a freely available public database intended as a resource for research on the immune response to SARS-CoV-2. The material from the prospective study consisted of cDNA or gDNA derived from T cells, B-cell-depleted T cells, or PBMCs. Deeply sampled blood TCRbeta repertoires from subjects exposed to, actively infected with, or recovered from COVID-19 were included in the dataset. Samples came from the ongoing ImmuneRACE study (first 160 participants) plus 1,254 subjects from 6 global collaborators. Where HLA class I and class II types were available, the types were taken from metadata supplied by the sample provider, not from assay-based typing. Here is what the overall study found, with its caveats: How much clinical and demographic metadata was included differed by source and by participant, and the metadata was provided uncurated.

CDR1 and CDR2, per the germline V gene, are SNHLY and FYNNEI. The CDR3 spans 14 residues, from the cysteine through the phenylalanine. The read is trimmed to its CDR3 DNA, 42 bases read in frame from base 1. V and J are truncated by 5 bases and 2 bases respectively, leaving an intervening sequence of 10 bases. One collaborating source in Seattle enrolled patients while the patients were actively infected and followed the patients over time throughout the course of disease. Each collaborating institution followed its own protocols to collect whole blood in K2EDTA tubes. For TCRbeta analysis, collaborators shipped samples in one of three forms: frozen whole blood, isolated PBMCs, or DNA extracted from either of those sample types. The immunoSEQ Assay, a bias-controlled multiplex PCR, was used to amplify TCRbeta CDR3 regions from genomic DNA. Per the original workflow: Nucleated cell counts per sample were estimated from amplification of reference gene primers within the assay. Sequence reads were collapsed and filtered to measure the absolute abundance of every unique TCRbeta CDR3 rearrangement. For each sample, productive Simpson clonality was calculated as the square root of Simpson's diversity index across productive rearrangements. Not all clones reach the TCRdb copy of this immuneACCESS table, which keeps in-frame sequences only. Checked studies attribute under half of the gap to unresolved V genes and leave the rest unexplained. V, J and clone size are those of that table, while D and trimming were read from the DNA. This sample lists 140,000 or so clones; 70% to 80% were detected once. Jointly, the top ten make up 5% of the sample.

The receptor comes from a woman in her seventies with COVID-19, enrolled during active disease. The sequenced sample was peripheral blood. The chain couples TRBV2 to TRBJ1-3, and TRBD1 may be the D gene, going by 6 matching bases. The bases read TGTGCCAGCAGTCAAGGGGGGCCTGGAAACACCATATATTTT. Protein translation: CASSQGGPGNTIYF.